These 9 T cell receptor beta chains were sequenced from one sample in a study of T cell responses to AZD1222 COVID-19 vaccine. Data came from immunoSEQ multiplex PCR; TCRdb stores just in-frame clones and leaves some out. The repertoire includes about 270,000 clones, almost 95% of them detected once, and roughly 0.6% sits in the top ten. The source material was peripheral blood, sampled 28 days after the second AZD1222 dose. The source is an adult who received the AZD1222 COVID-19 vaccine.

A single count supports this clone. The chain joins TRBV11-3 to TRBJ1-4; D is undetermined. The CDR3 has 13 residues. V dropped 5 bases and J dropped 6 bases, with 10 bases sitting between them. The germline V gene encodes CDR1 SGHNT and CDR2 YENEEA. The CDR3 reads CASSPAVDEKLFF. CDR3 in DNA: TGTGCCAGCAGCCCGGCGGTGGATGAAAAACTGTTTTTT. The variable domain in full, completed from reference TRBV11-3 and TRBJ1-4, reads EAGVVQSPRYKIIEKKQPVAFWCNPISGHNTLYWYLQNLGQGPELLIRYENEEAVDDSQLPKDRFSAERLKGVDSTLKIQPAELGDSAVYLCASSPAVDEKLFFGSGTQLSVL.

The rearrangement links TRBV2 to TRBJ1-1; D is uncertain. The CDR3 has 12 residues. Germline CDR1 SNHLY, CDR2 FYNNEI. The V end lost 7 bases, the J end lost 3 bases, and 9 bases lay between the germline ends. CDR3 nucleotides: TGTGCCAGCATCAGAATCCACACTGAAGCTTTCTTT. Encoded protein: CASIRIHTEAFF.

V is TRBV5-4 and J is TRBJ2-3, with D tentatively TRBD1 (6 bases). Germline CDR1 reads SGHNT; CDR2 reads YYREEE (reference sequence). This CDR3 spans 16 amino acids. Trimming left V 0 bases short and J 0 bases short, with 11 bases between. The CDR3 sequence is CASSLVGGHSTDTQYF. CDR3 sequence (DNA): TGTGCCAGCAGCTTGGTTGGGGGCCATAGCACAGATACGCAGTATTTT.

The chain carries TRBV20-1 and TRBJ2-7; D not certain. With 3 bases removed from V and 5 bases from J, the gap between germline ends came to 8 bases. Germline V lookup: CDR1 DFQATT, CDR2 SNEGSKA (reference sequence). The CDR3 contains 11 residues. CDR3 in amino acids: CSARGSHEQYF. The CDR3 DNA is TGCAGTGCTAGGGGCAGCCACGAGCAGTACTTC.

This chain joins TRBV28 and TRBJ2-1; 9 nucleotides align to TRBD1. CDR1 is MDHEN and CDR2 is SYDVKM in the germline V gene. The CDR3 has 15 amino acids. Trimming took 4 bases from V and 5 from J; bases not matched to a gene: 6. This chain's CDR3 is CASSSGTGSNNEQFF. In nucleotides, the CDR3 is TGTGCCAGCAGTTCCGGGACAGGGTCGAACAATGAGCAGTTCTTC.

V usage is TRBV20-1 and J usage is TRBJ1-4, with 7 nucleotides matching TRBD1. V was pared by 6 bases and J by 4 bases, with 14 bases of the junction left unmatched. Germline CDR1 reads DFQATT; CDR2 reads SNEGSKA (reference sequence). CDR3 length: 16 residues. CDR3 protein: CSASSSQGVSNEKLFF. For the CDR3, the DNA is TGCAGTGCAAGTAGTTCCCAGGGGGTCAGTAATGAAAAACTGTTTTTT.

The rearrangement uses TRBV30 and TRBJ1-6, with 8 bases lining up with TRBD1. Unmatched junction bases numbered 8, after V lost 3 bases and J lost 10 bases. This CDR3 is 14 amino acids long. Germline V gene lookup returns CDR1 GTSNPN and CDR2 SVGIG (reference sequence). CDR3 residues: CAWSLQGEWSPLHF. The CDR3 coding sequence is TGTGCCTGGAGCCTACAGGGGGAGTGGTCACCCCTCCACTTT. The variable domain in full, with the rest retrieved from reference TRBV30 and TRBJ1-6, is SQTIHQWPATLVQPVGSPLSLECTVEGTSNPNLYWYRQAAGRGLQLLFYSVGIGQISSEVPQNLSASRPQDRQFILSSKKLLLSDSGFYLCAWSLQGEWSPLHFGNGTRLTVT.

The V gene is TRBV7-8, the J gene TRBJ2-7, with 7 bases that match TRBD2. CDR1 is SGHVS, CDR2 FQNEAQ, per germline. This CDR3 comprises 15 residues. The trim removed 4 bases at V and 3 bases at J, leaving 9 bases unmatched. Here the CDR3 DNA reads TGTGCCAGCAGCTCGGGACTACCATCTATCTACGAGCAGTACTTC. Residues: CASSSGLPSIYEQYF.

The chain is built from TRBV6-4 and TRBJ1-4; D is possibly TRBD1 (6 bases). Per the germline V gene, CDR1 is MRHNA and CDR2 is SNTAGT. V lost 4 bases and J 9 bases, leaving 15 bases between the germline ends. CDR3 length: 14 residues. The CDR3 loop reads CASSVLDSTKKLFF. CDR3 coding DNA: TGTGCCAGCAGTGTGCTGGACAGTACGAAAAAACTGTTTTTT.